A single sample gave rise to the 15 T cell receptor beta chains below, sequenced in a study of radiation and T cells in renal cell carcinoma. Time point indicated: baseline pretreatment blood. Described treatment: 15 Gy SBRT to primary tumor, nephrectomy 4 weeks later. Assay: immunoSEQ multiplex PCR; the TCRdb copy retains only in-frame clones and omits some. The sample lists about 150,000 clones, roughly 84% occurring once. The sequencing here drew on blood, taken from a patient whose treatment included radiotherapy and nephrectomy. These TCRs come from a woman aged 50 to 60 with renal cell carcinoma.

The chain couples TRBV6-1 to TRBJ2-1, with 7 nucleotides matching TRBD1. V lost 5 bases to trimming and J lost 7 bases; unmatched junction nucleotides: 5. Germline V gene lookup returns CDR1 MNHNS and CDR2 SASEGT. There are 13 residues in the CDR3. DNA for the CDR3: TGTGCCAGCAGTCTGGACAGGTTGAATGAGCAGTTCTTC. This encodes CASSLDRLNEQFF.

The V gene is TRBV11-2, the J gene TRBJ2-7; no reliable D call. The V gene lost 0 bases and the J gene lost 6 bases, with 3 bases spanning the gap. The germline gives CDR1 SGHAT, CDR2 FQNNGV. The CDR3 runs to 11 residues. CDR3 nucleotide sequence: TGTGCCAGCAGCTTAGACTTCGAGCAGTACTTC. Translation: CASSLDFEQYF.

The chain carries TRBV5-6 and TRBJ1-4; D call uncertain. The CDR3 totals 13 residues. V shed 1 base and J shed 12 bases, with 13 bases lying between them. From germline, CDR1 is SGHDT and CDR2 YYEEEE. CDR3 coding DNA: TGTGCCAGCAGCTTGAATGTGCGCGAGGAACTGTTTTTT. Amino acids: CASSLNVREELFF. The variable domain in full, with the rest retrieved from reference TRBV5-6 and TRBJ1-4, is DAGVTQSPTHLIKTRGQQVTLRCSPKSGHDTVSWYQQALGQGPQFIFQYYEEEERQRGNFPDRFSGHQFPNYSSELNVNALLLGDSALYLCASSLNVREELFFGSGTQLSVL.

The V and J genes are TRBV5-4 and TRBJ1-6; possible D gene TRBD1, 5 bases. The CDR3 is made up of 14 amino acids. The V end was cut by 4 bases, the J end by 4 bases, with 9 bases between. In germline, CDR1 is SGHNT, CDR2 YYREEE (reference sequence). The CDR3 DNA sequence: TGTGCCAGCAGCCTAGACAGTTATAATTCACCCCTCCACTTT. Its protein is CASSLDSYNSPLHF.

The rearrangement links TRBV15 to TRBJ2-1; TRBD1 or TRBD2 may be the D gene (5 bases each). CDR1 LNHNV and CDR2 YYDKDF come from the germline V gene (reference sequence). Trimming shortened V by 3 bases and J by 2 bases, and 17 bases separated the two germline ends. The CDR3 totals 17 residues. CDR3 nucleotide sequence: TGTGCCACCAGCAGGGGTACAGCCCGAGGGGCCTACAATGAGCAGTTCTTC. Protein product: CATSRGTARGAYNEQFF. Filled out from reference TRBV15 and TRBJ2-1, the complete variable domain reads DAMVIQNPRYQVTQFGKPVTLSCSQTLNHNVMYWYQQKSSQAPKLLFHYYDKDFNNEADTPDNFQSRRPNTSFCFLDIRSPGLGDTAMYLCATSRGTARGAYNEQFFGPGTRLTVL.

The genes are TRBV10-3 and TRBJ2-1, with D possibly matching TRBD1 (6 bases). The germline gives CDR1 ENHRY, CDR2 SYGVKD. The CDR3 sequence is 16 residues long. Between the trimmed V and J ends, which lost 3 bases and 2 bases, there was a span of 14 bases. The CDR3 here is CAISDLGAGPYNEQFF. The CDR3, as DNA: TGTGCCATCAGTGACTTGGGGGCAGGTCCCTACAATGAGCAGTTCTTC.

J is TRBJ1-1 and V is TRBV19; perhaps TRBD1 as D (6 bases). The CDR3 sequence is 10 residues long. The germline CDR1 and CDR2 sequences are LNHDA and SQIVND (reference sequence). The germline V and J ends were trimmed by 4 bases and 13 bases, with 10 bases remaining between them. This CDR3 is CASSTGEGFF. As DNA, the CDR3 is TGTGCCAGTAGTACAGGGGAGGGTTTCTTT.

The chain combines TRBV12-5 with TRBJ2-7; 7 positions match TRBD1. The CDR3 sequence is 14 residues long. Germline V gives CDR1 LGHNT, CDR2 FRNRAP. V trimming: 6 bases; J trimming: 2 bases; junction bases outside the gene matches: 7. The CDR3 spells CASGRDRAPYEQYF. As DNA, the CDR3 is TGTGCTAGTGGACGAGACAGGGCACCCTACGAGCAGTACTTC.

This clone was observed once. The rearrangement uses TRBV6-5 and TRBJ1-2, with D unclear. Trimming left V 2 bases short and J 8 bases short, with 3 bases between. CDR1 is MNHEY, CDR2 SVGAGI, per germline. CDR3 size: 10 residues. Here the CDR3 reads CASSYRGYTF. In nucleotides, the CDR3 is TGTGCCAGCAGTTACAGGGGCTACACCTTC.

The genes are TRBV19 and TRBJ1-2; TRBD1 aligns across 7 bases. V was clipped by 6 bases and J by 4 bases; unmatched bases: 5. The CDR3 contains 13 residues. CDR1 and CDR2 from the germline V gene are LNHDA and SQIVND (reference sequence). The CDR3: CASRDRRTYGYTF. The CDR3 nucleotides read TGTGCCAGTAGGGACAGGCGCACCTATGGCTACACCTTC.

The V call is TRBV20-1, the J call TRBJ2-7; possible D gene TRBD1, 5 bases. The CDR3 is 11 residues long. CDR1 DFQATT and CDR2 SNEGSKA come from the germline V gene (reference sequence). CDR3 sequence: CSAPRAYEQYF. The CDR3 DNA reads as TGCAGCGCCCCCAGGGCCTACGAGCAGTACTTC.

The rearrangement links TRBV7-6 to TRBJ2-1; TRBD2 aligns across 10 bases. The V gene's germline CDR1 is SGHVS and CDR2 FNYEAQ. The CDR3 consists of 15 residues. V lost 5 bases and J lost 6; bases outside the gene matches: 7. CDR3 protein: CASSDQGLAFNEQFF. The CDR3 DNA follows: TGTGCCAGCAGCGATCAGGGACTAGCGTTCAATGAGCAGTTCTTC. The full variable domain, with the rest looked up from reference TRBV7-6 and TRBJ2-1, is GAGVSQSPRYKVTKRGQDVALRCDPISGHVSLYWYRQALGQGPEFLTYFNYEAQQDKSGLPNDRFSAERPEGSISTLTIQRTEQRDSAMYRCASSDQGLAFNEQFFGPGTRLTVL.

This clone has only a few counts. This chain links TRBV5-1 with TRBJ2-2; D is uncertain. The CDR3 extends over 14 amino acids. Deletions cut 4 bases from V and 2 bases from J, with 9 bases between. Germline CDR1 and CDR2: SGHRS and YFSETQ. CDR3 sequence (DNA): TGCGCCAGCAGCATATACGGAAACACCGGGGAGCTGTTTTTT. This sequence encodes CASSIYGNTGELFF.

V usage is TRBV6-5 and J usage is TRBJ2-7; D possibly matches TRBD1 or TRBD2 (6 bases each). V lost 8 bases, J lost 9 bases, and 26 bases lay in between. Germline V CDR1 and CDR2: MNHEY, SVGAGI. The CDR3 is made up of 15 amino acids. Here the CDR3 DNA reads TGTGCCAGCTCCTCATTCCGGGGGCTGACTTCAGGGCAGTACTTC. This gives the protein CASSSFRGLTSGQYF.

The chain uses TRBV5-4 and TRBJ2-7; 9 bases agree with TRBD1. Losses at the gene ends were 1 base for V and 2 bases for J; bases not matched to a gene: 7. Germline CDR1 SGHNT, CDR2 YYREEE (reference sequence). The CDR3 consists of 16 residues. CDR3 in DNA: TGTGCCAGCAGCTTGAGCCTTGGACAGGGGACCTACGAGCAGTACTTC. Protein: CASSLSLGQGTYEQYF.